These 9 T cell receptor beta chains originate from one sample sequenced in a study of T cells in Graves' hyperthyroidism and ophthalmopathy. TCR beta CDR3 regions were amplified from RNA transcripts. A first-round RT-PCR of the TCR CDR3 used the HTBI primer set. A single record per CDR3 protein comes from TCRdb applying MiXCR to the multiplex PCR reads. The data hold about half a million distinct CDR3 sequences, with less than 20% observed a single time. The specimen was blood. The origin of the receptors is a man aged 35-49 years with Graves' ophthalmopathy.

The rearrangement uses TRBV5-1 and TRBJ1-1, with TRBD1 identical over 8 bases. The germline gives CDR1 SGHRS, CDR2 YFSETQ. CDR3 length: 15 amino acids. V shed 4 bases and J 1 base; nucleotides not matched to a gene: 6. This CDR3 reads CASSLSQGANTEAFF. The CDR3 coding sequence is TGCGCCAGCAGCCTTAGTCAGGGGGCGAACACTGAAGCTTTCTTT.

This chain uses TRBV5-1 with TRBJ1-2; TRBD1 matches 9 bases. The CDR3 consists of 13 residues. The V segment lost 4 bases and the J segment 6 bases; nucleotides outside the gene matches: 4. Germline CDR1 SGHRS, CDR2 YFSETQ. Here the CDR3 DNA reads TGCGCCAGCAGCGAAGGACAGGGGCATGGCTACACCTTC. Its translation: CASSEGQGHGYTF. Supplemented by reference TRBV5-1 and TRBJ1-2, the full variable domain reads KAGVTQTPRYLIKTRGQQVTLSCSPISGHRSVSWYQQTPGQGLQFLFEYFSETQRNKGNFPGRFSGRQFSNSRSEMNVSTLELGDSALYLCASSEGQGHGYTFGSGTRLTVV.

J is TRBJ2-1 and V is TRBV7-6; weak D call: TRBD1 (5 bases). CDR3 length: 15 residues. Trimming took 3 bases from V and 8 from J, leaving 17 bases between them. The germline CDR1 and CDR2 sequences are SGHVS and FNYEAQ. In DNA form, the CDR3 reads TGTGCCAGCAGCTTTGAAGGGGCCGCGTCGGATGAGCAGTTCTTC. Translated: CASSFEGAASDEQFF.

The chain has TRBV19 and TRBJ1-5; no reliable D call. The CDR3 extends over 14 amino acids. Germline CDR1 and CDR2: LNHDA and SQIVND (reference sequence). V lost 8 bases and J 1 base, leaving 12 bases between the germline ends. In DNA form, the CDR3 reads TGTGCCAGTGATCTCGGAGGGAGCAATCAGCCCCAGCATTTT. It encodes CASDLGGSNQPQHF.

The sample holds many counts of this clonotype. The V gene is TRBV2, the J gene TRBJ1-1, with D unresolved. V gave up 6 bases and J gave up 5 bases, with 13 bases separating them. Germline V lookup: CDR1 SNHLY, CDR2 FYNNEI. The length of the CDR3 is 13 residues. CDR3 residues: CASRDFPGTEAFF. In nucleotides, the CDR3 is TGTGCCAGCAGAGACTTCCCCGGGACTGAAGCTTTCTTT. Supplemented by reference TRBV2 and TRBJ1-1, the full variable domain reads EPEVTQTPSHQVTQMGQEVILRCVPISNHLYFYWYRQILGQKVEFLVSFYNNEISEKSEIFDDQFSVERPDGSNFTLKIRSTKLEDSAMYFCASRDFPGTEAFFGQGTRLTVV.

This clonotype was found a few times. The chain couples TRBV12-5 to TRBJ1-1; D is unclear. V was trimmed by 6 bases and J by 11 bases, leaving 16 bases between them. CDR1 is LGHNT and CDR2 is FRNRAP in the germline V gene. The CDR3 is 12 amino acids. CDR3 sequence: CASGHQSGIAFF. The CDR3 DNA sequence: TGTGCTAGTGGCCACCAGTCCGGGATCGCTTTCTTT.

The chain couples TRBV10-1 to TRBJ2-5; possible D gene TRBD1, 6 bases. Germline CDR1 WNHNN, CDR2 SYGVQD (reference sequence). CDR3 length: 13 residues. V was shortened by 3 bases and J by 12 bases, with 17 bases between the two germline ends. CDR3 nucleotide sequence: TGCGCCAGCAGTGACCGGACAGTGGATCGGAAGTACTTC. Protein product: CASSDRTVDRKYF.

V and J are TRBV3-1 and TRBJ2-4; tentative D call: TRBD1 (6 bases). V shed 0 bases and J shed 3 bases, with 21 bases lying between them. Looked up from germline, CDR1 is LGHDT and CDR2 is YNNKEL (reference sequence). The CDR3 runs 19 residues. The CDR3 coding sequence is TGTGCCAGCAGCCAAGAGGTTTTTGGGACACCTGATATCAAAAACATTCAGTACTTC. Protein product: CASSQEVFGTPDIKNIQYF.

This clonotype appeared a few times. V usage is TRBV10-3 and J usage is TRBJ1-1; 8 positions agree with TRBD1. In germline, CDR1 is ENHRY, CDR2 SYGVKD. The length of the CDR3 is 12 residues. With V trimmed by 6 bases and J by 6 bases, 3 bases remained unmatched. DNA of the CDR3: TGTGCCATCAGCCTACAGGGGGCTGAAGCTTTCTTT. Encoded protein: CAISLQGAEAFF.